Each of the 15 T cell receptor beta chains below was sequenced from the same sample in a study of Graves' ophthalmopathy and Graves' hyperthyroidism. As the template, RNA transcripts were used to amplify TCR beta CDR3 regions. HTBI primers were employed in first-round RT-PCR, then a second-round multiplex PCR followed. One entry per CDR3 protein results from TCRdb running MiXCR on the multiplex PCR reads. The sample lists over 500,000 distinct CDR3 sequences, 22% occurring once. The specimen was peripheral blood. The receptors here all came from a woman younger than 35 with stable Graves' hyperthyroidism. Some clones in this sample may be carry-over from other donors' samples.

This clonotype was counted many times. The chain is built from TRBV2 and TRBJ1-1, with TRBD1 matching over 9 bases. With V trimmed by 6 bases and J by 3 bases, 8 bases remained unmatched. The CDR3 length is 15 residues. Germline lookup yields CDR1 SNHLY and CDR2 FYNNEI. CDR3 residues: CASRTGTGRDTEAFF. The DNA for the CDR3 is TGTGCCAGCAGGACCGGGACAGGGAGGGACACTGAAGCTTTCTTT.

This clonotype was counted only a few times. CDR3 loop: CASSSGRGTNYGYTF. The CDR3 DNA sequence: TGTGCCAGCAGCTCCGGGAGAGGTACTAACTATGGCTACACCTTC. The chain employs TRBV7-9 and TRBJ1-2; D remains ambiguous. The CDR3 spans 15 residues. Trimming pared 4 bases from V and 0 bases from J, leaving 12 bases between. Germline V gene sequence: CDR1 SEHNR, CDR2 FQNEAQ (reference sequence).

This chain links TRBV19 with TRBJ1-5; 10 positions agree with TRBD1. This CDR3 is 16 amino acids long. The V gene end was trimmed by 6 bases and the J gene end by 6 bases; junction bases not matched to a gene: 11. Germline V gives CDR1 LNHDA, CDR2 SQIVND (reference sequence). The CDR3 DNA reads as TGTGCCAGTAGCCCGACGACAGGGGGCGCGGGTCAGCCCCAGCATTTT. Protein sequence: CASSPTTGGAGQPQHF.

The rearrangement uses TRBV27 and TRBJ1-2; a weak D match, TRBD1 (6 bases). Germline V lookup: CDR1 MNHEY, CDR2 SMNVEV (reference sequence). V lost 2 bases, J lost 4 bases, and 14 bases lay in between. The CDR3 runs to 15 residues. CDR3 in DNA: TGTGCCAGCAGTTTAATCGGGGGCTTGGGCTATGGCTACACCTTC. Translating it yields CASSLIGGLGYGYTF.

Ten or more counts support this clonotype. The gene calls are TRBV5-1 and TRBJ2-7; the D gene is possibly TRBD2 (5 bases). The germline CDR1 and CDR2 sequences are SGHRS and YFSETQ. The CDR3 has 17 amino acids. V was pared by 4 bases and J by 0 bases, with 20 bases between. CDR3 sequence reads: CASSPGLGSSSSYEQYF. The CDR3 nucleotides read TGCGCCAGCAGCCCCGGGTTGGGGAGTTCATCCTCCTACGAGCAGTACTTC.

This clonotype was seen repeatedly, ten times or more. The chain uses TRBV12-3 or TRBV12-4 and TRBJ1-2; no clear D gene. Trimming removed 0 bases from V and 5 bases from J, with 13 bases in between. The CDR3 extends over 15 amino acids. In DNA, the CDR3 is TGTGCCAGCAGTTTAGCGGGTCAGCTAAATTATGGCTACACCTTC. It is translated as CASSLAGQLNYGYTF.

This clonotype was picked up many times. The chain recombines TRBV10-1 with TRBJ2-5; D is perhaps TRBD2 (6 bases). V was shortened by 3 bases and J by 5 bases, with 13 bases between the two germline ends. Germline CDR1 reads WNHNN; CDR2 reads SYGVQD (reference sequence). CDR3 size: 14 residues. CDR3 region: CASSERRERETQYF. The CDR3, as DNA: TGCGCCAGCAGTGAAAGGAGGGAGAGGGAGACCCAGTACTTC.

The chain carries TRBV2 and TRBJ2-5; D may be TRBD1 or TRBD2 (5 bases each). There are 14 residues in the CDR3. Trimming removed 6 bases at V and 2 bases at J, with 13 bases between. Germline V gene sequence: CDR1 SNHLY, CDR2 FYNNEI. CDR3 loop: CASRLGTSQETQYF. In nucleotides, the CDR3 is TGTGCCAGCAGACTTGGGACGTCACAAGAGACCCAGTACTTC.

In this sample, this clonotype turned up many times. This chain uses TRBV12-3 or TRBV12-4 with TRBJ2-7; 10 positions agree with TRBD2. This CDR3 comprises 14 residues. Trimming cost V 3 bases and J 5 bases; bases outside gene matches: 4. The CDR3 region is CASSFLAGGDEQYF. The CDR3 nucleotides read TGTGCCAGCAGTTTTTTAGCGGGGGGTGACGAGCAGTACTTC.

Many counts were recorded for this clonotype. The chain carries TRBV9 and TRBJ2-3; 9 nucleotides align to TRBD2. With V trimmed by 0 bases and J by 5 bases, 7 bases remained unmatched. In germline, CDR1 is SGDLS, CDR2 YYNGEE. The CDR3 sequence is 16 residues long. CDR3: CASSVERGGAGDTQYF. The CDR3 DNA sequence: TGTGCCAGCAGCGTAGAGCGCGGGGGGGCAGGAGATACGCAGTATTTT.

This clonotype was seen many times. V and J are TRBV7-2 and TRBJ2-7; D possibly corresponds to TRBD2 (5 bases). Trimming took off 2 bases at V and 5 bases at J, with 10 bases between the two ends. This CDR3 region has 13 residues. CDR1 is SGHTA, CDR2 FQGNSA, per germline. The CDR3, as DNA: TGTGCCAGCAGCTTAAGCGGTGTTAACGAGCAGTACTTC. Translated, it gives CASSLSGVNEQYF.

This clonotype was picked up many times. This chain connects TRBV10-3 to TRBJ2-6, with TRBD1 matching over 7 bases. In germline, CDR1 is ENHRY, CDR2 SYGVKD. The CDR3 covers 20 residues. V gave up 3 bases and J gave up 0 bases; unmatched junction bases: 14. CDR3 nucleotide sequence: TGTGCCATCAGTGAATTAGGCGGAACAGGGGCGAGCTCTGGGGCCAACGTCCTGACTTTC. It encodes CAISELGGTGASSGANVLTF.

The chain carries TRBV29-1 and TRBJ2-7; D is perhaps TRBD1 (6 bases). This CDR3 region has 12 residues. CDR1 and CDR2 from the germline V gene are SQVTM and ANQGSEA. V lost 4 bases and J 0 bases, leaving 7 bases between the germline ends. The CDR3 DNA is TGCAGCGTTGGACAGGACTCCTACGAGCAGTACTTC. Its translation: CSVGQDSYEQYF.

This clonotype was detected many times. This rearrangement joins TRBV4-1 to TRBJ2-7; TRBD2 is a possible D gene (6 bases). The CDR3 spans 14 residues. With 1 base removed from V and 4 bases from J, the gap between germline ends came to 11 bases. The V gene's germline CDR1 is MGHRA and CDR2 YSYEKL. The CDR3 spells CASSQVGGSYEQYF. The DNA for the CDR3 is TGCGCCAGCAGCCAAGTTGGGGGGTCGTACGAGCAGTACTTC.

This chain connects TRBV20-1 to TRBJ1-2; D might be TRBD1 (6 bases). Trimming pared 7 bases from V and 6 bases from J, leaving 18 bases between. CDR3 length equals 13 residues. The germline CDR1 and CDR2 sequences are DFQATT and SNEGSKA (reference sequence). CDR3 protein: CSVALYREDGYTF. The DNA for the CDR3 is TGCAGTGTCGCACTATACAGGGAGGATGGCTACACCTTC.